Presented here are 13 T cell receptor beta chains from one specimen sequenced in a study of blood T cell repertoires in COVID-19. Assay used: immunoSEQ multiplex PCR; TCRdb lists only in-frame clones, some missing. The table shows some 180,000 clones, with 60% to 85% occurring only once. Sequencing was performed on peripheral blood. These receptors were obtained from a woman between 45 and 65 years old with active or convalescent COVID-19.

This chain joins TRBV28 and TRBJ2-7; the match to TRBD2 covers 7 bases. The germline CDR1 and CDR2 sequences are MDHEN and SYDVKM. The CDR3 has 17 amino acids. V was clipped by 2 bases and J by 2 bases; unmatched bases: 12. The CDR3 DNA follows: TGTGCCAGCAGTTTACCCCCGGGGGGAGCGCGACCCTACGAGCAGTACTTC. It yields the protein CASSLPPGGARPYEQYF.

V and J are TRBV29-1 and TRBJ1-1; D is unclear. V shed 1 base and J shed 2 bases, with 8 bases lying between them. This CDR3 has 13 amino acids. CDR1 SQVTM and CDR2 ANQGSEA come from the germline V gene. As DNA, the CDR3 is TGCAGCGTTGAAGTCAGATCTAACACTGAAGCTTTCTTT. The encoded protein is CSVEVRSNTEAFF.

The genes are TRBV6-2 or TRBV6-3 and TRBJ1-2; 8 bases fit TRBD1. Trimming removed 5 bases from V and 2 bases from J; junction bases left unmatched: 4. This CDR3 has 14 amino acids. Per germline, CDR1 MNHEY and CDR2 SVGEGT. CDR3 DNA: TGTGCCAGCAGTGAGACAGGGGACAACTATGGCTACACCTTC. Translating gives CASSETGDNYGYTF.

The chain recombines TRBV3-1 (or the pseudogene TRBV3-2) with TRBJ1-1; 10 nucleotides match TRBD1. This CDR3 has 16 residues. V lost 3 bases and J lost 4; bases outside the gene matches: 8. Looked up from germline, CDR1 is LGHDT and CDR2 is YNNKEL (reference sequence). The CDR3 DNA reads as TGTGCCAGCAGCCAGACAGGGGGCGTGGTCCCCACTGAAGCTTTCTTT. Translating gives CASSQTGGVVPTEAFF.

The rearrangement joins TRBV25-1 to TRBJ1-4; D not certain. The CDR3 covers 16 residues. V gave up 1 base and J gave up 0 bases, with 9 bases separating them. The germline V gene encodes CDR1 MGHDK and CDR2 SYGVNS. The CDR3 here is CASSESEGATNEKLFF. CDR3 DNA sequence: TGTGCCAGCAGTGAATCGGAGGGAGCAACTAATGAAAAACTGTTTTTT.

V and J are TRBV29-1 and TRBJ2-7, with D uncertain. This CDR3 is 12 amino acids long. Germline V CDR1 and CDR2: SQVTM, ANQGSEA. Trimming cost V 7 bases and J 2 bases, with 12 bases left between them. The CDR3 DNA sequence: TGCAGCGCCTCTAGTTCGACCTACGAGCAGTACTTC. Encoded protein: CSASSSTYEQYF.

J is TRBJ1-2 and V is TRBV5-6, with D perhaps matching TRBD1 (5 bases). Germline V gives CDR1 SGHDT, CDR2 YYEEEE. V shed 6 bases and J shed 7 bases, with 13 bases lying between them. The CDR3 totals 12 residues. The CDR3 DNA sequence: TGTGCCAGCACTGCGGGGCCGACTGGCTACACCTTC. Its translation is CASTAGPTGYTF. The variable domain in full, completed from reference TRBV5-6 and TRBJ1-2, reads DAGVTQSPTHLIKTRGQQVTLRCSPKSGHDTVSWYQQALGQGPQFIFQYYEEEERQRGNFPDRFSGHQFPNYSSELNVNALLLGDSALYLCASTAGPTGYTFGSGTRLTVV.

The rearrangement links TRBV4-3 to TRBJ2-7, with a tentative D call TRBD1 (5 bases). CDR3 length equals 18 residues. V gave up 1 base and J gave up 7 bases, with 26 bases separating them. Germline values: CDR1 LGHNA, CDR2 YSLEER. The CDR3 nucleotides read TGCGCCAGCAGCCAAGTCCCTACAGGAGCCGGGTTGTTGAGGGAGCAGTACTTC. It specifies CASSQVPTGAGLLREQYF.

In this sample, this clone turned up a few times. The genes are TRBV11-3 and TRBJ2-3; 9 bases fit TRBD2. The CDR3 consists of 16 residues. V gave up 5 bases and J gave up 1 base; unmatched junction bases: 7. CDR1 is SGHNT, CDR2 YENEEA, per germline. The DNA for the CDR3 is TGTGCCAGCAGCCCCGGGACTAGCTCCCGCACAGATACGCAGTATTTT. It is translated as CASSPGTSSRTDTQYF.

This clone was found a few times. The genes are TRBV29-1 and TRBJ1-2, with TRBD1 as a possible D gene (5 bases). Germline V lookup: CDR1 SQVTM, CDR2 ANQGSEA. The V and J ends lost 7 bases and 5 bases respectively, with 23 bases between them. CDR3 length: 15 amino acids. The CDR3 region is CSAWAPGGGVYGYTF. The CDR3 coding sequence is TGCAGCGCCTGGGCCCCGGGTGGGGGGGTGTATGGCTACACCTTC.

The chain carries TRBV6-6 and TRBJ2-3; 11 nucleotides match TRBD2. CDR1 is MNHNY, CDR2 SVGAGI, per germline (reference sequence). CDR3 length: 16 amino acids. With 5 bases clipped from V and 1 base from J, the junction kept 5 bases outside the gene matches. The DNA for the CDR3 is TGTGCCAGCAGTCCTCCGACTAGCGGGGGCACAGATACGCAGTATTTT. Its protein product is CASSPPTSGGTDTQYF.

This clone was seen only once. This chain joins TRBV15 and TRBJ2-3; the match to TRBD2 covers 10 bases. The germline V gene encodes CDR1 LNHNV and CDR2 YYDKDF (reference sequence). The CDR3 spans 18 residues. V shed 1 base and J 1 base; nucleotides not matched to a gene: 8. DNA of the CDR3: TGTGCCACCAGCAGAGCAAGAGCGGGAGGGCCCGGCACAGATACGCAGTATTTT. It encodes CATSRARAGGPGTDTQYF.

The chain joins TRBV18 to TRBJ2-5; 7 bases are shared with TRBD2. CDR1 KGHSH and CDR2 LQKENI come from the germline V gene. This CDR3 is 13 amino acids long. With 3 bases clipped from V and 5 bases from J, the junction kept 3 bases outside the gene matches. The CDR3 nucleotides are TGTGCCAGCTCACCGGGACTAAAGGAGACCCAGTACTTC. Its protein is CASSPGLKETQYF. Full variable domain (outside the CDR3, taken from reference TRBV18 and TRBJ2-5): NAGVMQNPRHLVRRRGQEARLRCSPMKGHSHVYWYRQLPEEGLKFMVYLQKENIIDESGMPKERFSAEFPKEGPSILRIQQVVRGDSAAYFCASSPGLKETQYFGPGTRLLVL.